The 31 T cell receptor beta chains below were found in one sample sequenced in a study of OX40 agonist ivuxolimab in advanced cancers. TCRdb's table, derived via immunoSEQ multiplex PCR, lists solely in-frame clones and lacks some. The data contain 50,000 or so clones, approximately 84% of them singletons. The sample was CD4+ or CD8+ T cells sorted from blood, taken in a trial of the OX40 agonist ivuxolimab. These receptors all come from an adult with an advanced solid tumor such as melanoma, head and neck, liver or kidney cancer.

The CDR3 is CASSLQVAVRGYTF. The DNA of the CDR3 is TGTGCCAGCAGTTTACAGGTCGCAGTTAGGGGCTACACCTTC. V usage is TRBV6-6 and J usage is TRBJ1-2, with D maybe TRBD1 (5 bases). The germline V and J ends were trimmed by 4 bases and 8 bases, with 17 bases remaining between them. This CDR3 has 14 amino acids. Per the germline V gene, CDR1 is MNHNY and CDR2 is SVGAGI (reference sequence).

CDR3 sequence: CASSQVHSYEQYF. DNA of the CDR3: TGCGCCAGCAGCCAAGTTCACTCCTACGAGCAGTACTTC. The chain links TRBV4-1 to TRBJ2-7; D unclear. The CDR3 contains 13 residues. V was clipped by 1 base and J by 0 bases, with 4 bases between them. Looked up from germline, CDR1 is MGHRA and CDR2 is YSYEKL.

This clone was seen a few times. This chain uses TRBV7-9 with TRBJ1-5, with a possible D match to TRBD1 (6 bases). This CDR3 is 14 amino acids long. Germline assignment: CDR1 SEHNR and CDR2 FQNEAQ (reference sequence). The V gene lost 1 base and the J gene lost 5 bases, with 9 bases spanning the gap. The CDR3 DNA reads TGTGCCAGCAGCTTAGGGCAGGGGTATCAGCCCCAGCATTTT. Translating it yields CASSLGQGYQPQHF. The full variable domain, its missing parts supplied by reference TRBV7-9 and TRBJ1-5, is DTGVSQNPRHKITKRGQNVTFRCDPISEHNRLYWYRQTLGQGPEFLTYFQNEAQLEKSRLLSDRFSAERPKGSFSTLEIQRTEQGDSAMYLCASSLGQGYQPQHFGDGTRLSIL.

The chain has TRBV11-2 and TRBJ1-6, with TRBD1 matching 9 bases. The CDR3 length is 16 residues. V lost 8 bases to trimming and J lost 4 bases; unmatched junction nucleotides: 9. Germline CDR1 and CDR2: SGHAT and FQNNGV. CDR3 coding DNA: TGTGCCAGCCACAGGGGGACAGGGTTTTATAATTCACCCCTCCACTTT. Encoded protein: CASHRGTGFYNSPLHF.

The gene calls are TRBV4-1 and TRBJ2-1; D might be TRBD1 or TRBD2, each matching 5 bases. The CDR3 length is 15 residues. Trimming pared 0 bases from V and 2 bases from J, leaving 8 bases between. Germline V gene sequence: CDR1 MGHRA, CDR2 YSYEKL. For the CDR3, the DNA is TGCGCCAGCAGCCAAGACGTGGGGGCCTACAATGAGCAGTTCTTC. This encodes CASSQDVGAYNEQFF.

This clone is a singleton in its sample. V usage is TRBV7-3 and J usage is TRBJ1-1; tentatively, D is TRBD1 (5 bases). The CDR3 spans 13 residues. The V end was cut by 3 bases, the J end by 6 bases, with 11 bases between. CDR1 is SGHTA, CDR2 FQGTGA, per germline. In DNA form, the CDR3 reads TGTGCCAGCAGCTTCCTCGGGACCTCTGAAGCTTTCTTT. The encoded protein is CASSFLGTSEAFF.

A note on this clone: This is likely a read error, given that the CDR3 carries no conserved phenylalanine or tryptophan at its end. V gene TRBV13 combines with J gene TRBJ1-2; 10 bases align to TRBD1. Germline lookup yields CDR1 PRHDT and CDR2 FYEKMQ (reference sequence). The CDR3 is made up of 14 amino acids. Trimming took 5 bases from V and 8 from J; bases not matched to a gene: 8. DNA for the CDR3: TGTGCCAGCAGCCACTTGGGACAGGGGTCCGGCTACACCCTC. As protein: CASSHLGQGSGYTL.

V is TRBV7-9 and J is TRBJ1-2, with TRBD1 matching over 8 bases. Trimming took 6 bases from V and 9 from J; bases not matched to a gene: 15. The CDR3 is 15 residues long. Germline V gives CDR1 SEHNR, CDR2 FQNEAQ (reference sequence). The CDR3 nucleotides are TGTGCCAGCAGGGAGGGTGGGACAGGCCTGTTGAGCTACACCTTC. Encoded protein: CASREGGTGLLSYTF.

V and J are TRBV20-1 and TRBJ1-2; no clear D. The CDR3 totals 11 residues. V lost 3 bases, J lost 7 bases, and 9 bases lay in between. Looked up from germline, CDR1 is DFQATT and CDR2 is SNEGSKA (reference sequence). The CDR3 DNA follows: TGCAGTGCTAGGAAGGGATCTGGCTACACCTTC. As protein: CSARKGSGYTF.

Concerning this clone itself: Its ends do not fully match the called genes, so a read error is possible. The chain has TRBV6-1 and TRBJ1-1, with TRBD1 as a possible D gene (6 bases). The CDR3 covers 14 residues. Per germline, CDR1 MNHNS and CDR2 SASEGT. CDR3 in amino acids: CASREGGLNTEAFF. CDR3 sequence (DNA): TGTGCCAGCAGGGAAGGGGGGTTAAACACTGAAGCTTTCTTT.

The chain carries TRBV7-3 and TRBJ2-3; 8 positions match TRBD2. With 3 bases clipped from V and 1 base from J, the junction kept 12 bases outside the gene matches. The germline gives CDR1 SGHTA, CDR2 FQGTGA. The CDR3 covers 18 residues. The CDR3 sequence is CASSFLGLVGGRTDTQYF. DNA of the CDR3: TGTGCCAGCAGCTTCCTGGGACTAGTGGGGGGGCGCACAGATACGCAGTATTTT.

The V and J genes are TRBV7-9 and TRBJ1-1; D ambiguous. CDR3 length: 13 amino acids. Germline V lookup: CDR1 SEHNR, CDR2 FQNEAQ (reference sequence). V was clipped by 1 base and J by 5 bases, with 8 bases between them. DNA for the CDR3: TGTGCCAGCAGCTTAGGGGGAAGTACTGAAGCTTTCTTT. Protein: CASSLGGSTEAFF.

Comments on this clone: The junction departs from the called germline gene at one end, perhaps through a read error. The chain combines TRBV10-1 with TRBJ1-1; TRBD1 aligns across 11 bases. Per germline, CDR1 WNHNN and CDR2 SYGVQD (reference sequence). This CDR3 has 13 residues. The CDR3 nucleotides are TGCGCCAGCAGTGAGGGACAGGGGGCTGTAATTCGTTTT. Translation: CASSEGQGAVIRF.

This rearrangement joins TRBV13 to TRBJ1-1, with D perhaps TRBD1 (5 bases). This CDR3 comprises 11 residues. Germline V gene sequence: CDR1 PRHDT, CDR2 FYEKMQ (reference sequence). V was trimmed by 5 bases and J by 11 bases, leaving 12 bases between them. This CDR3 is CASSAGTQAFF. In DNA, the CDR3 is TGTGCCAGCAGCGCCGGGACGCAGGCTTTCTTT.

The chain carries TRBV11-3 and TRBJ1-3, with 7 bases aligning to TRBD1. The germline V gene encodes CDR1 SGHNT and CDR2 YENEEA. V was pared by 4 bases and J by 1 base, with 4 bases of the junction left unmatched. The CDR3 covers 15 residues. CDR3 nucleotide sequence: TGTGCCAGCAGCTCCGGACAGGCTTCTGGAAACACCATATATTTT. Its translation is CASSSGQASGNTIYF.

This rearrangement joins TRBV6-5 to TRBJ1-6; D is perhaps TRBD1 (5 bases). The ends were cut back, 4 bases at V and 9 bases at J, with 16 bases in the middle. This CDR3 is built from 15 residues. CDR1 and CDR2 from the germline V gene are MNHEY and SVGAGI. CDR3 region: CASSFSGGTTSPLHF. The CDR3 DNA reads TGTGCCAGCAGTTTCTCGGGAGGGACCACTTCACCCCTCCACTTT.

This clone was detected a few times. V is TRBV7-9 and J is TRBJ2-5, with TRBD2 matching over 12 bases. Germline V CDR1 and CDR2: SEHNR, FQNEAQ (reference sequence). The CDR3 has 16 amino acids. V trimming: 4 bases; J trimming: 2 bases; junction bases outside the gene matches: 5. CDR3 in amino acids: CASSSSSGGGQETQYF. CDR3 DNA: TGTGCCAGCAGCTCCTCTAGCGGGGGGGGGCAAGAGACCCAGTACTTC. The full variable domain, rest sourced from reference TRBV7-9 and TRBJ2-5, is DTGVSQNPRHKITKRGQNVTFRCDPISEHNRLYWYRQTLGQGPEFLTYFQNEAQLEKSRLLSDRFSAERPKGSFSTLEIQRTEQGDSAMYLCASSSSSGGGQETQYFGPGTRLLVL.

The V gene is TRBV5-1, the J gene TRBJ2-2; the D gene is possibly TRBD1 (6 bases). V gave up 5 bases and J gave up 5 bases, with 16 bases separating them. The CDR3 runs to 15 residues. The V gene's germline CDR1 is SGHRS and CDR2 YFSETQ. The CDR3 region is CASSNDRIGTGELFF. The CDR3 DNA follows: TGCGCCAGCAGTAATGACAGGATCGGAACCGGGGAGCTGTTTTTT.

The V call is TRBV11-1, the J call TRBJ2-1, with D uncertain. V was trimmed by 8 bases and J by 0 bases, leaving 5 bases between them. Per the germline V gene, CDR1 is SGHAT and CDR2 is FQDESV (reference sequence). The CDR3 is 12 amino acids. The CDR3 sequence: CASGDSYNEQFF. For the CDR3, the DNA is TGTGCCAGCGGGGACTCCTACAATGAGCAGTTCTTC.

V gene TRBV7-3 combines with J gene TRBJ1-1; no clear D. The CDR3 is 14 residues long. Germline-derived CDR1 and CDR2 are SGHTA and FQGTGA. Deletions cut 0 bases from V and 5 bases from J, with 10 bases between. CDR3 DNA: TGTGCCAGCAGCTTAACGGGCGGGATGACTGAAGCTTTCTTT. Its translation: CASSLTGGMTEAFF.

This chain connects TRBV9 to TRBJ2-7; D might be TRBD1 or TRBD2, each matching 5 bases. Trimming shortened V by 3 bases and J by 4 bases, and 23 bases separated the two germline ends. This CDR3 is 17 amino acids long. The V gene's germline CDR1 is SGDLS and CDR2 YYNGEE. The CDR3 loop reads CASSEGTSGGVRYEQYF. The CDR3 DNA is TGTGCCAGCAGCGAGGGAACGTCTGGGGGTGTTCGGTACGAGCAGTACTTC.

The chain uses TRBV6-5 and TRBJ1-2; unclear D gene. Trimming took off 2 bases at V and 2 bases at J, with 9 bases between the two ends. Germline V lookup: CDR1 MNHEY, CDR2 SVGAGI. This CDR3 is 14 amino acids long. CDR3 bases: TGTGCCAGCAGTTACGAGGCCGGAAACTATGGCTACACCTTC. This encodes CASSYEAGNYGYTF.

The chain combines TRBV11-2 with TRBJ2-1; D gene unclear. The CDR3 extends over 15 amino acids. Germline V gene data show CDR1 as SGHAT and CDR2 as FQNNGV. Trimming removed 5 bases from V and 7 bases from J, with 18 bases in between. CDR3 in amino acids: CASSPRETRRNEQFF. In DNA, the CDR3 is TGTGCCAGCAGCCCCCGAGAAACCCGAAGGAATGAGCAGTTCTTC.

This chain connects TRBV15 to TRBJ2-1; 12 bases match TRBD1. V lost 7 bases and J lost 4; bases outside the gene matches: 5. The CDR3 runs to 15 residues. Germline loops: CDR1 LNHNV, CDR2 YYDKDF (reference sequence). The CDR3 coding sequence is TGTGCCACCACGAAGGGACAGGGGGCATACAATGAGCAGTTCTTC. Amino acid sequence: CATTKGQGAYNEQFF.

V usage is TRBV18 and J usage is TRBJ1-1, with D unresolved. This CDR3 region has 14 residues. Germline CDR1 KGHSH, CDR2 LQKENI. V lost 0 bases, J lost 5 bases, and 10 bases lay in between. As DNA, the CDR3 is TGTGCCAGCTCACCACCGCTCAGAGGTACTGAAGCTTTCTTT. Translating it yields CASSPPLRGTEAFF.

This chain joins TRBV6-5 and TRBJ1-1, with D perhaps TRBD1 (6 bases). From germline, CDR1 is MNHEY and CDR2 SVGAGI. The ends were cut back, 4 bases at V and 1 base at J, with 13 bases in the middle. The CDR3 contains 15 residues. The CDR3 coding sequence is TGTGCCAGCAGTTTCTGGGGGCGCCGGAACACTGAAGCTTTCTTT. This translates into CASSFWGRRNTEAFF.

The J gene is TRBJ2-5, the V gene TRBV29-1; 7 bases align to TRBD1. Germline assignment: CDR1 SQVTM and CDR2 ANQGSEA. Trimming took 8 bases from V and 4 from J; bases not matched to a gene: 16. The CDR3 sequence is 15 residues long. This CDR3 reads CSTDGTALSPETQYF. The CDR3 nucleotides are TGCAGCACAGACGGGACAGCCCTCTCCCCAGAGACCCAGTACTTC.

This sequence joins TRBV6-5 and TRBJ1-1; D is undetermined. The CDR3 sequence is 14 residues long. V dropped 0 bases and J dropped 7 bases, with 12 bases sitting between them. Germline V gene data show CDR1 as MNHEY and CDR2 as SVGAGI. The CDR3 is CASSYSNRADEAFF. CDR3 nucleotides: TGTGCCAGCAGTTACTCGAATAGGGCAGATGAAGCTTTCTTT.

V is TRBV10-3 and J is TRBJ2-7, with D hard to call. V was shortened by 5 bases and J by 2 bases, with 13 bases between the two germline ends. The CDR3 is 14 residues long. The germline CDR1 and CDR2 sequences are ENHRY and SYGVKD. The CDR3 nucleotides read TGTGCCATCAGTCAAGAAGGGAATCCCTACGAGCAGTACTTC. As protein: CAISQEGNPYEQYF.

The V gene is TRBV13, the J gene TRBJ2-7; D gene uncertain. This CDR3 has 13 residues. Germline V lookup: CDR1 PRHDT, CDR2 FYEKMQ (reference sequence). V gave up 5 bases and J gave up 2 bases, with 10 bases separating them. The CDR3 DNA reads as TGTGCCAGCAGCATGGGGATAACCTACGAGCAGTACTTC. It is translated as CASSMGITYEQYF.

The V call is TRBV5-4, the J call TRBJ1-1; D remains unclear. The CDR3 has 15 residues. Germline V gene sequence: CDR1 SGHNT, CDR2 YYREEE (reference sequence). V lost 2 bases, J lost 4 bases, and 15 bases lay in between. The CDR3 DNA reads TGTGCCAGCAGCTTCACCAATCTTCGGACCACTGAAGCTTTCTTT. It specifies CASSFTNLRTTEAFF. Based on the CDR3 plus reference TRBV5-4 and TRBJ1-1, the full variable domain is ETGVTQSPTHLIKTRGQQVTLRCSSQSGHNTVSWYQQALGQGPQFIFQYYREEENGRGNFPPRFSGLQFPNYSSELNVNALELDDSALYLCASSFTNLRTTEAFFGQGTRLTVV.